Listed below are T cell receptor beta chains from one sample, sequenced in a study of T cell responses to AZD1222 COVID-19 vaccine. Produced via immunoSEQ multiplex PCR; TCRdb's table is partial and in-frame only. Among some 120,000 clones listed, 85% to 90% were seen once. This specimen was peripheral blood, taken on day 0 of AZD1222 vaccination. These receptor sequences come from an adult in good health. CDR3s include the opening cysteine and the closing phenylalanine or tryptophan. A D gene is named only where the DNA matches it firmly. Size is omitted from some rows. Given values are once, few, many or a class for expanded clones.

>14|TRBV7-3|.|TRBJ1-1|.
CASSPAGALTEAFF
TGTGCCAGCAGCCCCGCAGGGGCCCTCACTGAAGCTTTCTTT
>15|TRBV18|.|TRBJ2-5|.
CASSPRQGGQETQYF
TGTGCCAGCTCACCACGACAAGGGGGCCAAGAGACCCAGTACTTC
>14|TRBV5-1|TRBD2|TRBJ2-7|.
CASRSPGGPYEQYF
TGCGCCAGCAGGTCTCCGGGAGGACCCTACGAGCAGTACTTC
>15|TRBV7-9|TRBD2|TRBJ2-1|few
CASSFSGRATNEQFF
TGTGCCAGCAGCTTTAGCGGGAGGGCAACTAATGAGCAGTTCTTC
>13|TRBV12-3/TRBV12-4|TRBD2|TRBJ2-7|.
CASTSGGSYEQYF
TGTGCCAGCACCAGCGGGGGGTCCTACGAGCAGTACTTC
>13|TRBV7-7|TRBD1|TRBJ2-3|.
CASSSDRTDTQYF
TGTGCTAGCAGCTCGGACAGGACAGATACGCAGTATTTT
>15|TRBV6-5|.|TRBJ1-4|.
CASSYQTGANEKLFF
TGTGCCAGCAGTTACCAGACTGGTGCTAATGAAAAACTGTTTTTT
>16|TRBV5-1|.|TRBJ2-5|.
CASSTLGGTGQETQYF
TGCGCCAGCAGCACCCTAGGGGGGACGGGGCAAGAGACCCAGTACTTC
>15|TRBV9|TRBD1|TRBJ1-3|.
CASSVEQGPGNTIYF
TGTGCCAGCAGCGTAGAACAGGGGCCCGGAAACACCATATATTTT
>14|TRBV9|.|TRBJ1-3|once
CASSVGSTGNTIYF
TGTGCCAGCTCAGTGGGGAGTACGGGAAACACCATATATTTT
>15|TRBV7-2|.|TRBJ1-2|.
CASSLAFPRGNGYTF
TGTGCCAGCAGCTTAGCTTTCCCCCGGGGGAACGGCTACACCTTC
>14|TRBV7-9|.|TRBJ2-5|.
CASSLKGLGETQYF
TGTGCCAGCAGCTTAAAAGGGCTAGGAGAGACCCAGTACTTC
>14|TRBV10-3|.|TRBJ1-1|.
CAIKGNNENTEAFF
TGTGCCATCAAGGGTAACAACGAAAACACTGAAGCTTTCTTT
>13|TRBV18|TRBD1|TRBJ1-5|.
CASSPGQGRAQHF
TGTGCCAGCTCACCCGGACAGGGAAGGGCCCAGCATTTT
>13|TRBV2|TRBD1|TRBJ2-5|.
CASSVQGMETQYF
TGTGCCAGCAGTGTACAGGGGATGGAGACCCAGTACTTC
>14|TRBV11-3|.|TRBJ2-5|few
CASSRDGIKETQYF
TGTGCCAGCAGCCGGGACGGTATTAAAGAGACCCAGTACTTC
>15|TRBV3-1/TRBV3-2|.|TRBJ1-3|once
CASSQALGSGNTIYF
TGTGCCAGCAGCCAAGCACTCGGGAGTGGAAACACCATATATTTT
>16|TRBV18|TRBD1|TRBJ1-3|.
CASSPLSTGAGNTIYF
TGTGCCAGCTCACCGCTATCGACAGGGGCTGGAAACACCATATATTTT
>16|TRBV5-3|.|TRBJ1-2|.
CARSLNRRDLQYGYTF
TGTGCCAGAAGCTTGAATCGTAGGGATCTGCAGTATGGCTACACCTTC
>13|TRBV18|.|TRBJ1-1|.
CASSGDMNTEAFF
TGTGCCAGCTCGGGGGACATGAACACTGAAGCTTTCTTT
>16|TRBV6-1|.|TRBJ2-2|.
CASSEGTRGFGGELFF
TGTGCCAGCAGTGAAGGGACTAGGGGGTTCGGCGGGGAGCTGTTTTTT
>12|TRBV5-1|TRBD1|TRBJ1-2|.
CASSRQGDGYTF
TGCGCCAGCAGCCGACAGGGTGATGGCTACACCTTC
>17|TRBV18|TRBD1|TRBJ2-2|.
CASSPHRQGEGAGELFF
TGTGCCAGCTCACCACACAGACAGGGCGAAGGTGCCGGGGAGCTGTTTTTT
>13|TRBV28|.|TRBJ1-2|.
CASSVRALNGYTF
TGTGCCAGCAGCGTTAGGGCATTAAATGGCTACACCTTC
>14|TRBV7-2|.|TRBJ2-1|.
CASSLAGESYGQFF
TGTGCCAGCAGCTTAGCGGGAGAGTCCTATGGGCAGTTCTTC
>17|TRBV9|.|TRBJ1-4|.
CASSPRGKAGLNEKLFF
TGTGCCAGCAGCCCCCGAGGGAAGGCCGGACTTAATGAAAAACTGTTTTTT